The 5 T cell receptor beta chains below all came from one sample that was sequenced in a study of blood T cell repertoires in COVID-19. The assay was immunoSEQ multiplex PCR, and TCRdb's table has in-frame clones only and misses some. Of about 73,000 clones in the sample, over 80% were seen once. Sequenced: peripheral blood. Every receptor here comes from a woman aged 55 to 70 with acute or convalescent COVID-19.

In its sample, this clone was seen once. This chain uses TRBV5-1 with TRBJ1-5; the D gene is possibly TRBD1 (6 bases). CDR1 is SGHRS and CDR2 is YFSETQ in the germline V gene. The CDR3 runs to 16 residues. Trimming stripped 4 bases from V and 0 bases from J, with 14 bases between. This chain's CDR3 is CASSPGQTNSNQPQHF. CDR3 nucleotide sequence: TGCGCCAGCAGCCCCGGACAGACTAATAGCAATCAGCCCCAGCATTTT.

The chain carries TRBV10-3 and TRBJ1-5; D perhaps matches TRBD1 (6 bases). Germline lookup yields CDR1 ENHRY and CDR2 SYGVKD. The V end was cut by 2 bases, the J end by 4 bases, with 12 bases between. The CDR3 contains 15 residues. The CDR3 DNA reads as TGTGCCATCAGTGAGGTCAGGGGTGGGAATCAGCCCCAGCATTTT. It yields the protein CAISEVRGGNQPQHF.

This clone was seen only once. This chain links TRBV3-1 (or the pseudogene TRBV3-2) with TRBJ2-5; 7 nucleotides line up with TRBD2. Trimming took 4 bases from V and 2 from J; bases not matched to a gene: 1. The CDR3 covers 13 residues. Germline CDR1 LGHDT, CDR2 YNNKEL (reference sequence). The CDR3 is CASSRGGQETQYF. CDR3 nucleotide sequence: TGTGCCAGCAGCCGGGGAGGGCAAGAGACCCAGTACTTC.

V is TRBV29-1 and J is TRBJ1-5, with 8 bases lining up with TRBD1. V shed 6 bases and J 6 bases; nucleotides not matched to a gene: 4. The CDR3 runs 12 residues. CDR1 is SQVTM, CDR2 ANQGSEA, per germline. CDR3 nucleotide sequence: TGCAGCGTCAGGACAGGGAGTCAGCCCCAGCATTTT. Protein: CSVRTGSQPQHF.

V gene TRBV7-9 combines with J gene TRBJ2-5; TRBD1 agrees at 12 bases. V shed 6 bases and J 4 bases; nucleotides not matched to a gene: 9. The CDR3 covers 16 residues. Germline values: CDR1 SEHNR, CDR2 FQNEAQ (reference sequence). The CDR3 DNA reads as TGTGCCAGCAGTCCTCCGGGGACAGGGGGCTTAGAGACCCAGTACTTC. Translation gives CASSPPGTGGLETQYF.